The TCR beta chain described here comes from a study of blood T cell repertoires in COVID-19. This table comes from immunoSEQ multiplex PCR, and its TCRdb copy is limited to in-frame clones, with some not included. The table lists roughly 400,000 clones, 70% to 90% of them singletons. Those who participated ranged in age from roughly 18 to 90 years and resided in about two dozen US areas. Per germline, CDR1 MNHNY and CDR2 SVGAGI (reference sequence). Trimming stripped 5 bases from V and 1 base from J, with 12 bases between. The CDR3 has 15 amino acids. The chain carries TRBV6-6 and TRBJ1-3, with D unresolved. Sequencing was performed on PBMCs or T cells enriched from blood (not recorded which). The TCR originated in a middle-aged woman with acute COVID-19. CDR3 residues: CASSRTGGSGNTIYF. CDR3 coding DNA: TGTGCCAGCAGTCGTACCGGAGGTTCTGGAAACACCATATATTTT.